Listed below are T cell receptor beta chains from one sample, sequenced in a study of cytomegalovirus exposure and HLA in healthy donors. Method: immunoSEQ multiplex PCR; TCRdb's copy keeps in-frame clones and lacks some. The sample records under 150,000 clones, 82% being singletons. Sequencing was performed on PBMCs. These receptors came from a boy aged 5 to 17 in good health and CMV-seronegative. The CDR3 runs from the conserved cysteine through the conserved F or W. The D gene is left open where the match is weak. Size is omitted from some rows. Given values are once, few, many or a class for expanded clones.

TRBV7-9	TRBJ2-1	.	.	CASGDYNEQFF	TGTGCCAGCGGAGACTACAATGAGCAGTTCTTC
TRBV9	TRBJ2-2	.	.	CASSVGALAGELFF	TGTGCCAGCAGCGTAGGAGCGTTGGCCGGGGAGCTGTTTTTT
TRBV11-2	TRBJ2-1	TRBD2	.	CASSSRLAGGPDEQFF	TGTGCCAGCAGCTCACGACTAGCGGGAGGGCCGGATGAGCAGTTCTTC
TRBV6-5	TRBJ2-7	.	.	CASSYSAVVSPDEQYF	TGTGCCAGCAGTTACTCGGCCGTCGTCTCCCCCGACGAGCAGTACTTC
TRBV27	TRBJ2-7	.	.	CASSLRHDYVEQYF	TGTGCCAGCAGTTTAAGGCACGACTACGTGGAGCAGTACTTC
TRBV10-3	TRBJ2-7	TRBD2	.	CAISDTGTSGPYEQYF	TGTGCCATCAGTGATACCGGGACTAGCGGACCCTACGAGCAGTACTTC
TRBV27	TRBJ2-7	TRBD1	.	CASSPVGTGAYEQYF	TGTGCCAGCAGTCCCGTCGGGACAGGCGCCTACGAGCAGTACTTC
TRBV7-2	TRBJ1-2	TRBD1	few	CASSLGTGGDYGYTF	TGTGCCAGCAGCTTAGGGACAGGGGGCGACTATGGCTACACCTTC
TRBV25-1	TRBJ2-7	.	.	CASRESQGWASGQYF	TGTGCCAGCAGGGAATCCCAGGGGTGGGCCTCCGGGCAGTACTTC
TRBV10-3	TRBJ2-7	.	.	CGAGAASYEQYF	TGTGGGGCTGGGGCGGCATCCTACGAGCAGTACTTC
TRBV7-9	TRBJ2-7	.	.	CASSSDRNEQYF	TGTGCCAGCAGCTCGGACAGAAACGAGCAGTACTTC
TRBV4-1	TRBJ1-1	TRBD1	few	CASSQLTGAVGAFF	TGCGCCAGCAGCCAATTGACAGGGGCGGTAGGAGCTTTCTTT
TRBV6-6	TRBJ2-7	TRBD2	.	CATSGRTSYEQYF	TGTGCCACCAGCGGGAGGACCTCCTACGAGCAGTACTTC
TRBV7-9	TRBJ1-1	.	.	CASSPRVEAFF	TGTGCCAGCAGCCCCCGGGTCGAAGCTTTCTTT
TRBV5-1	TRBJ1-5	TRBD1	.	CAPRGLGQPQHF	TGCGCCCCCAGGGGGCTAGGTCAGCCCCAGCATTTT
TRBV11-3	TRBJ1-5	TRBD1	few	CASSSGQGTFQPQHF	TGTGCCAGCAGCTCCGGACAGGGTACATTCCAGCCCCAGCATTTT
TRBV7-8	TRBJ1-5	TRBD1	.	CASSPGQGAQNQPQHF	TGTGCCAGCAGTCCCGGACAGGGGGCCCAAAACCAGCCCCAGCATTTT
TRBV11-2	TRBJ2-5	TRBD2	.	CASSRTSLLETQYF	TGTGCCAGCAGCCGGACTAGCCTTTTAGAGACCCAGTACTTC
TRBV11-1	TRBJ2-3	.	.	CASSGPGRADTQYF	TGTGCCAGCAGCGGCCCTGGGAGAGCAGATACGCAGTATTTT
TRBV6-1	TRBJ1-1	TRBD1	.	CASSPDRGDTEAFF	TGTGCCAGCAGTCCGGACAGGGGAGACACTGAAGCTTTCTTT
TRBV5-8	TRBJ2-7	.	.	CASSLERTASYEQYF	TGTGCCAGCAGCTTGGAGAGGACAGCTTCCTACGAGCAGTACTTC
TRBV6-5	TRBJ1-6	.	.	CASSFVGGVNSPLHF	TGTGCCAGCAGTTTCGTCGGCGGGGTTAATTCACCCCTCCACTTT
TRBV20-1	TRBJ2-1	.	.	CSARLYEQFF	TGCAGTGCTAGACTTTATGAGCAGTTCTTC
TRBV27	TRBJ2-1	TRBD2	.	CASGFRDYGMPEQFF	TGTGCCAGCGGTTTCCGGGACTATGGAATGCCTGAGCAGTTCTTC
TRBV5-1	TRBJ2-3	.	.	CASSLKQSTDTQYF	TGCGCCAGCAGCTTAAAACAGAGCACAGATACGCAGTATTTT
TRBV2	TRBJ2-3	TRBD1	.	CASSEEGQGYRDTQYF	TGTGCCAGCAGTGAAGAGGGACAGGGGTATCGAGATACGCAGTATTTT
TRBV7-7	TRBJ1-1	.	few	CASSPMSPNTEAFF	TGTGCCAGCAGCCCTATGTCCCCGAACACTGAAGCTTTCTTT
TRBV5-4	TRBJ2-1	TRBD2	.	CASSKGLAGDDEQFF	TGTGCCAGCAGCAAGGGACTAGCGGGAGACGATGAGCAGTTCTTC
TRBV5-1	TRBJ2-1	TRBD2	once	CASRGASGSSYNEQFF	TGCGCCAGCAGGGGGGCTAGCGGGAGTTCCTACAATGAGCAGTTCTTC
TRBV7-8	TRBJ1-5	.	few	CASSFGAGQPQHF	TGTGCCAGCAGCTTTGGGGCAGGGCAGCCCCAGCATTTT
TRBV7-3	TRBJ2-3	TRBD2	.	CASSPGWLAGPTDTQYF	TGTGCCAGCAGCCCCGGGTGGCTAGCGGGTCCGACAGATACGCAGTATTTT
TRBV19	TRBJ1-2	TRBD1	.	CASSLGQGYYGYTF	TGTGCCAGTAGTCTGGGACAGGGCTACTATGGCTACACCTTC
TRBV7-2	TRBJ1-1	.	.	CASSLQGMNTEAFF	TGTGCCAGCAGCTTACAGGGTATGAACACTGAAGCTTTCTTT
TRBV7-2	TRBJ1-2	.	.	CASSLQANYGYTF	TGTGCCAGCAGCCTCCAGGCTAACTATGGCTACACCTTC
TRBV6-1	TRBJ1-1	TRBD1	.	CASSELTGGHNTEAFF	TGTGCCAGCAGTGAACTCACAGGGGGCCACAACACTGAAGCTTTCTTT
TRBV30	TRBJ2-2	TRBD2	few	CAWSVLAGEDGELFF	TGTGCCTGGAGTGTACTAGCGGGAGAGGACGGGGAGCTGTTTTTT
TRBV10-2	TRBJ2-7	TRBD2	.	CASNVGLAGAYEQYF	TGCGCCAGCAATGTCGGGCTAGCGGGAGCCTACGAGCAGTACTTC
TRBV4-1	TRBJ2-2	TRBD1	once	CASSPGTGSHGELFF	TGCGCCAGCAGCCCGGGGACAGGGTCGCACGGGGAGCTGTTTTTT
TRBV2	TRBJ2-3	.	.	CASSVVPDTQYF	TGTGCCAGCAGCGTAGTACCCGATACGCAGTATTTT
TRBV4-1	TRBJ2-7	TRBD1	.	CASSQETGDLSYEQYF	TGCGCCAGCAGCCAGGAGACAGGGGACCTCTCCTACGAGCAGTACTTC
TRBV15	TRBJ1-5	.	.	CATSRDRSNQPQHF	TGTGCCACCAGCAGGGACAGAAGCAATCAGCCCCAGCATTTT
TRBV7-9	TRBJ2-7	TRBD1	.	CASSLGGKGAPSSYEQYF	TGTGCCAGCAGCTTAGGGGGGAAGGGGGCCCCCTCCTCCTACGAGCAGTACTTC
TRBV7-2	TRBJ2-3	.	.	CASSLNRATDTQYF	TGTGCCAGCAGCTTGAACAGGGCCACAGATACGCAGTATTTT
TRBV4-2	TRBJ2-1	TRBD2	.	CASSQRDGRKSYNEQFF	TGTGCCAGCAGCCAGAGGGACGGGAGGAAGTCCTACAATGAGCAGTTCTTC
TRBV30	TRBJ2-7	.	.	CAWSLTSIEQYF	TGTGCCTGGAGTCTGACTAGTATCGAGCAGTACTTC
TRBV5-1	TRBJ1-1	TRBD1	.	CASSYDRVGTEAFF	TGCGCCAGCAGCTACGACAGGGTTGGCACTGAAGCTTTCTTT
TRBV7-3	TRBJ2-7	.	.	CASSLTGGYEQYF	TGTGCCAGCAGCTTAACGGGAGGCTACGAGCAGTACTTC